This T cell receptor beta chain was sequenced for a study of graft-versus-host responses after intestinal transplantation. About the study: Following induction with anti-thymocyte globulin, all recipients were given tacrolimus and steroids for two to three years.

The table came from immunoSEQ multiplex PCR; TCRdb's copy has only in-frame clones and leaves some out. The sample shows about 19,000 clones, roughly 90% of them seen only once. The germline gives CDR1 SGHTA, CDR2 FQGTGA. V shed 6 bases and J shed 3 bases, with 17 bases lying between them. The CDR3 sequence is 15 residues long. J is TRBJ1-1 and V is TRBV7-3; D not certain. The specimen was PBMCs, collected around 350 days after transplant. This sequence originates from a human patient who received an intestinal transplant, so some T cells may come from the graft donor. The CDR3 reads CASSQDGNWDTEAFF. The CDR3 coding sequence is TGTGCCAGCAGTCAGGACGGGAATTGGGACACTGAAGCTTTCTTT.